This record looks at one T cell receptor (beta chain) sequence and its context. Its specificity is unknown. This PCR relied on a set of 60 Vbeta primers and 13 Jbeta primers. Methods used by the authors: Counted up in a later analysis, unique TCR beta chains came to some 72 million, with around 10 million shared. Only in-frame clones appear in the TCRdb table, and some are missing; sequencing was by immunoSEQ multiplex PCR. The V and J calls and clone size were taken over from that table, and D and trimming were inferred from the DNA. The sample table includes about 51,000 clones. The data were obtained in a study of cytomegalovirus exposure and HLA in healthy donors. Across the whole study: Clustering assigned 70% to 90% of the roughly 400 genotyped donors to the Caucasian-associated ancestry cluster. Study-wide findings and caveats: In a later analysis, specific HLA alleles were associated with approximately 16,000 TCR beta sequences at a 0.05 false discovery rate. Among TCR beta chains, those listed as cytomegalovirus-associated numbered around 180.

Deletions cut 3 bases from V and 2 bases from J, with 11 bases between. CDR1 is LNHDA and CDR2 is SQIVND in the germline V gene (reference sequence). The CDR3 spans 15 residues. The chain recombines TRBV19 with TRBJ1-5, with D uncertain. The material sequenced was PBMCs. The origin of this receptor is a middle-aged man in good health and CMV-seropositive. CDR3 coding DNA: TGTGCCAGTAGTATGGGAGGGAGTGGCAATCAGCCCCAGCATTTT. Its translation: CASSMGGSGNQPQHF.